These 8 T cell receptor beta chains were all obtained from the same sample, sequenced in a study of T cells expressing NK-cell markers. After re-calling the 5' RACE reads, TCRdb lists one entry per CDR3 protein, DNA absent. The sample table includes a few hundred thousand distinct CDR3 sequences. The sequenced sample was blood T cells: a sorted CD56 or NKG2C T cell subset, CD4+ or CD8+ T cells, or bulk PBMC T cells (not recorded which). The receptors come from a man aged 18-69 years in good health.

This rearrangement joins TRBV19 to TRBJ1-5. This CDR3 contains 12 residues. CDR1 and CDR2 from the germline V gene are LNHDA and SQIVND (reference sequence). This CDR3 reads CASQPINQPQHF.

The chain is built from TRBV5-6 and TRBJ1-4; no DNA is available, so the TRBD1 call from TCRdb remains unchecked. CDR1 is SGHDT and CDR2 is YYEEEE in the germline V gene. The CDR3 loop spans 15 amino acids. This chain's CDR3 is CASSKQGSQSEKLFF.

The rearrangement links TRBV12-3 or TRBV12-4 to TRBJ2-5; TCRdb picks TRBD1, but there is no DNA to check that call. CDR3 length equals 14 residues. CDR3 protein: CASRLAGGGETQYF.

The chain has TRBV29-1 and TRBJ2-1; the D call of TRBD1 rests on TCRdb alone, since no DNA is present to check it. CDR1 and CDR2 from the germline V gene are SQVTM and ANQGSEA. The length of the CDR3 is 13 residues. CDR3: CSVEEQGIDEQFF.

V usage is TRBV7-9 and J usage is TRBJ2-3. Germline V gene sequence: CDR1 SEHNR, CDR2 FQNEAQ (reference sequence). This CDR3 contains 15 residues. The CDR3 here is CASSPIGITTDTQYF.

The chain combines TRBV5-1 with TRBJ2-5; TCRdb indicates TRBD1, and absent DNA this call remains unverified. The germline CDR1 and CDR2 sequences are SGHRS and YFSETQ. CDR3 size: 16 residues. The chain's CDR3 is CASSLEGPRPQVAQYF.

The chain is built from TRBV6-1 and TRBJ2-1; checking the TCRdb D call of TRBD1 is not possible without DNA. This CDR3 comprises 14 residues. CDR1 is MNHNS, CDR2 SASEGT, per germline. This CDR3 is CASATVLSYNEQFF.

V and J are TRBV27 and TRBJ1-4; the D call of TRBD1 rests on TCRdb alone, since no DNA is present to check it. CDR3 length equals 15 residues. Germline loops: CDR1 MNHEY, CDR2 SMNVEV (reference sequence). Here the CDR3 reads CASSRQGTSGGKLFF.